These 28 T cell receptor beta chains share one sample of origin, sequenced in a study of immune heterogeneity within non-small cell lung tumors listed by TCRdb under 2018. Sequenced on a HiSeq X Ten. A multiplex PCR system amplified the TCR beta CDR3 region, with a first 10-cycle round using 32 V-gene forward and 13 J-gene reverse primers. TCRdb reprocessed the public reads (quality trimming at Q25 with fastp, clone calling with MiXCR) and kept in-frame beta chains. Identical CDR3 proteins give one entry, which carries the most common genes and DNA. This sample comprises approximately 9,800 distinct CDR3 sequences, around a sixth of them detected only once. The ten largest clones capture about 4% of the sample. Genomic DNA extracted from bulk tumor tissue served as TCR template, with around 590 ng gDNA amplified per sample. During surgery, several biopsies were collected from each primary tumor and placed as far from one another as possible within the tumor mass. The study cohort was described as untreated, and patients were newly diagnosed NSCLC cases undergoing curative surgery.

The sequencing sample was made of lung tumor tissue. Receptors originate from a man aged 40-49 years with non-small cell lung cancer.

This clonotype was recorded at least ten times. The CDR3 DNA reads as TGTGCCAGCTGCCATGGGGGGCGGGGGGGGGTAGATACGCAGTATTTT. Its translation: CASCHGGRGGVDTQYF. The gene calls are TRBV27 and TRBJ2-3, with 9 bases fitting TRBD2. Germline CDR1 reads MNHEY; CDR2 reads SMNVEV (reference sequence). The CDR3 consists of 16 residues. After removal of 8 bases from V and 5 bases from J, the junction contained 14 bases not matched to a gene.

By proportion, this clonotype is medium-sized (0.01 to 0.1%). The rearrangement uses TRBV7-6 and TRBJ2-1; TRBD1 aligns across 10 bases. J gave up 8 bases and V 5 bases, and 15 bases lay outside the gene matches. This CDR3 is built from 17 residues. Germline lookup yields CDR1 SGHVS and CDR2 FNYEAQ. CDR3 residues: CASSPNEGQGLVYEQFF. In nucleotides, the CDR3 is TGTGCCAGCAGCCCTAACGAGGGACAGGGGTTAGTATATGAGCAGTTCTTC.

About this clonotype: The junction does not match germline at one end; this may be a read error. This chain uses TRBV9 with TRBJ2-3; possibly TRBD2 for D (7 bases). Per the germline V gene, CDR1 is SGDLS and CDR2 is YYNGEE. The CDR3 extends over 17 amino acids. In DNA, the CDR3 is TGTGCCAGCAGGGTAGGGGGGGGGTGGGGGGCAGCAGATACGAAGTATTTT. The encoded protein is CASRVGGGWGAADTKYF.

A remark on this clonotype: Relative to the germline gene, one junction end is altered; a read error may explain this. CDR3 sequence reads: CATRDPQGDQETQYF. The CDR3, as DNA: TGTGCCACCCGTGATCCCCAGGGGGACCAAGAGACCCAGTACTTC. The chain couples TRBV24-1 to TRBJ2-5; 7 nucleotides agree with TRBD1. This CDR3 has 15 residues. CDR1 and CDR2 from the germline V gene are KGHDR and SFDVKD.

This clonotype qualifies as medium-sized. This chain uses TRBV2 with TRBJ1-5, with D perhaps TRBD1 (5 bases). The CDR3 length is 16 residues. V was trimmed by 4 bases and J by 0 bases, leaving 13 bases between them. Germline CDR1 and CDR2: SNHLY and FYNNEI. The CDR3 nucleotides are TGTGCCAGCAGTGGAGTTTCGACAGATAGCAATCAGCCCCAGCATTTT. As protein: CASSGVSTDSNQPQHF.

There are a few counts of this clonotype. J is TRBJ2-7 and V is TRBV6-1, with D perhaps matching TRBD1 or TRBD2 (5 bases each). The V gene lost 6 bases and the J gene lost 4 bases, with 16 bases spanning the gap. This CDR3 spans 14 amino acids. Germline loops: CDR1 MNHNS, CDR2 SASEGT. DNA of the CDR3: TGTGCCAGCAGACCTGGGACCGGGAATTACGAGCAGTACTTC. Translating gives CASRPGTGNYEQYF.

This clonotype was recorded many times. The J gene is TRBJ2-5, the V gene TRBV7-2, with TRBD2 matching 9 bases. The CDR3 totals 15 residues. With 3 bases clipped from V and 5 bases from J, the junction kept 7 bases outside the gene matches. Looked up from germline, CDR1 is SGHTA and CDR2 is FQGNSA. The CDR3 DNA reads as TGTGCCAGCAGCTTGGGCGGGAGGGCCGAGGAGACCCAGTACTTC. Translated, it gives CASSLGGRAEETQYF.

This clonotype appeared many times. The CDR3 sequence: CASTTTPGQGNIQYF. CDR3 nucleotide sequence: TGTGCCAGTACCACAACCCCGGGACAGGGGAACATTCAGTACTTC. V and J are TRBV19 and TRBJ2-4; TRBD1 agrees at 10 bases. The V gene end was trimmed by 7 bases and the J gene end by 7 bases; junction bases not matched to a gene: 10. The CDR3 covers 15 residues. CDR1 is LNHDA, CDR2 SQIVND, per germline (reference sequence).

This clonotype is categorized as medium-sized. The chain has TRBV28 and TRBJ2-5; a possible D gene is TRBD2 (6 bases). Germline CDR1 reads MDHEN; CDR2 reads SYDVKM. This CDR3 is 15 amino acids long. The ends were cut back, 3 bases at V and 4 bases at J, with 15 bases in the middle. The CDR3 here is CASSFRREGRETQYF. CDR3 nucleotide sequence: TGTGCCAGCAGTTTCCGGCGGGAAGGGAGAGAGACCCAGTACTTC.

This clonotype is labeled medium-sized. V is TRBV27 and J is TRBJ1-1; unclear D gene. Per the germline V gene, CDR1 is MNHEY and CDR2 is SMNVEV (reference sequence). The CDR3 spans 13 residues. With 1 base removed from V and 6 bases from J, the gap between germline ends came to 9 bases. CDR3 loop: CASSLFGGAEAFF. The CDR3 DNA follows: TGTGCCAGCAGTTTATTCGGTGGGGCTGAAGCTTTCTTT.

In its sample, this clonotype was seen many times. This sequence joins TRBV20-1 and TRBJ2-3; no firm D call. Per germline, CDR1 DFQATT and CDR2 SNEGSKA (reference sequence). This CDR3 has 14 residues. V was shortened by 3 bases and J by 1 base, with 11 bases between the two germline ends. Here the CDR3 DNA reads TGCAGTGCTAGCGGTCTAAAAGGCACAGATACGCAGTATTTT. It specifies CSASGLKGTDTQYF.

This clonotype was observed many times. At one boundary the junction diverges from the germline segment, which might be a read error. The CDR3 sequence: CASSYQNTHLTYNEQFF. DNA for the CDR3: TGTGCCAGCAGTTACCAGAATACTCATCTCACTTACAATGAGCAGTTTTTC. The V and J genes are TRBV6-5 and TRBJ2-1, with D uncertain. Germline lookup yields CDR1 MNHEY and CDR2 SVGAGI. This CDR3 is built from 17 residues.

Remarks on this clonotype: This may stem from a read error, because a much larger clone lies one nucleotide away. The chain is built from TRBV4-2 and TRBJ2-3, with 8 bases lining up with TRBD2. CDR1 is LGHNA, CDR2 YNFKEQ, per germline. V was clipped by 1 base and J by 5 bases; unmatched bases: 8. This CDR3 has 16 residues. The CDR3 loop reads CASSQGPAGAGDTQYF. CDR3 bases: TGTGCCAGCAGCCAAGGTCCAGCGGGGGCGGGAGATACGCAGTATTTT.

This clonotype counts as medium-sized (0.01 to 0.1%). This chain links TRBV19 with TRBJ1-2; D not resolved. Trimming shortened V by 3 bases and J by 6 bases, and 14 bases separated the two germline ends. Germline loops: CDR1 LNHDA, CDR2 SQIVND (reference sequence). The CDR3 sequence is 14 residues long. Here the CDR3 DNA reads TGTGCCAGTAGTATTATAGGATTTTGGAATGGCTACACCTTC. Translation: CASSIIGFWNGYTF.

This clonotype came up a few times. The rearrangement links TRBV12-3 or TRBV12-4 to TRBJ1-2, with a weak D call TRBD1 (5 bases). With 1 base removed from V and 8 bases from J, the gap between germline ends came to 17 bases. CDR3 size: 15 residues. The CDR3 is CASSLGGQGAKGYTF. DNA for the CDR3: TGTGCCAGCAGTTTAGGTGGGCAGGGTGCTAAGGGCTACACCTTC.

The gene calls are TRBV28 and TRBJ2-1; D perhaps matches TRBD2 (6 bases). Germline-derived CDR1 and CDR2 are MDHEN and SYDVKM. The length of the CDR3 is 15 residues. V lost 3 bases and J 8 bases, leaving 17 bases between the germline ends. The CDR3 is CASSFGGRPGDEQFF. The CDR3, as DNA: TGTGCCAGCAGTTTCGGAGGGAGGCCTGGGGATGAGCAGTTCTTC.

This clonotype was counted at least ten times. This rearrangement joins TRBV10-2 to TRBJ1-4, with 7 bases matching TRBD1. CDR1 is WSHSY and CDR2 is SAAADI in the germline V gene. The CDR3 runs to 14 residues. V shed 7 bases and J 4 bases; nucleotides not matched to a gene: 6. The CDR3 DNA reads as TGCGCCAGCAAGAAGGGGACAGTTAATGAAAAACTGTTTTTT. It codes for CASKKGTVNEKLFF.

This clonotype has a handful of counts. This chain links TRBV12-3 or TRBV12-4 with TRBJ2-4; 8 bases are shared with TRBD2. With V trimmed by 5 bases and J by 10 bases, 7 bases remained unmatched. There are 13 residues in the CDR3. CDR3 nucleotides: TGTGCCAGCAGTCCCGGGAGGGAAGGTATTCAGTACTTC. It specifies CASSPGREGIQYF.

This clonotype was observed at least ten times. The gene calls are TRBV4-1 and TRBJ2-6; possibly TRBD2 for D (5 bases). Germline V lookup: CDR1 MGHRA, CDR2 YSYEKL. Between the trimmed V and J ends, which lost 2 bases and 1 base, there was a span of 12 bases. The CDR3 has 17 residues. CDR3 loop: CASSQFTWRSGANVLTF. The CDR3 region has the DNA TGCGCCAGCAGCCAATTTACCTGGAGGTCTGGGGCCAACGTCCTGACTTTC.

This clonotype has ten or more counts. V and J are TRBV6-4 and TRBJ2-5; no clear D. V was trimmed by 6 bases and J by 7 bases, leaving 12 bases between them. Germline CDR1 and CDR2: MRHNA and SNTAGT. The length of the CDR3 is 12 residues. The CDR3 protein is CASSRPSGTQYF. The CDR3, as DNA: TGTGCCAGCAGCCGGCCCTCGGGGACCCAGTACTTC.

By proportion, this clonotype is medium-sized. The CDR3 region is CSAYATSGGTDTQYF. Written as DNA, the CDR3 is TGCAGTGCTTACGCGACTAGCGGGGGCACAGATACGCAGTATTTT. The rearrangement uses TRBV20-1 and TRBJ2-3; 11 nucleotides line up with TRBD2. Per germline, CDR1 DFQATT and CDR2 SNEGSKA (reference sequence). This CDR3 has 15 amino acids. The junction had 5 bases not matched to a gene; V was cut back by 5 bases and J by 1 base.

The sample holds many counts of this clonotype. The chain couples TRBV7-9 to TRBJ2-2; D is perhaps TRBD1 (8 bases). The germline CDR1 and CDR2 sequences are SEHNR and FQNEAQ (reference sequence). V was shortened by 4 bases and J by 1 base, with 22 bases between the two germline ends. The length of the CDR3 is 19 residues. The CDR3 loop reads CASSSRTGQGGRNTGELFF. The CDR3 DNA follows: TGTGCCAGCAGCTCAAGGACCGGACAGGGAGGGAGGAACACCGGGGAGCTGTTTTTT.

This clonotype was detected many times. The chain employs TRBV20-1 and TRBJ2-1, with D perhaps matching TRBD1 (6 bases). Germline V lookup: CDR1 DFQATT, CDR2 SNEGSKA (reference sequence). The CDR3 spans 8 residues. The CDR3 sequence: CSRGEQFF. CDR3 in DNA: TGCAGCAGGGGTGAGCAGTTCTTC.

This clonotype occurred many times. The chain is built from TRBV5-1 and TRBJ2-1; 8 bases agree with TRBD1. Per germline, CDR1 SGHRS and CDR2 YFSETQ. This CDR3 comprises 15 residues. V lost 6 bases to trimming and J lost 3 bases; unmatched junction nucleotides: 8. The CDR3 region has the DNA TGCGCCAGCAACCCCCCGGGACAGGTCTACAATGAGCAGTTCTTC. Translating it yields CASNPPGQVYNEQFF.

The chain joins TRBV20-1 to TRBJ2-1; 7 bases line up with TRBD2. The V segment lost 1 base and the J segment 6 bases; nucleotides outside the gene matches: 6. The CDR3 contains 14 residues. From germline, CDR1 is DFQATT and CDR2 SNEGSKA (reference sequence). The CDR3 nucleotides read TGCAGTGCTAGAGTTCAACGGGAGGTCAATGAGCAGTTCTTC. It is translated as CSARVQREVNEQFF.

This clonotype was observed many times. This sequence joins TRBV5-1 and TRBJ2-7; D is tentatively TRBD1 or TRBD2 (7 bases each). V lost 1 base and J lost 6, with 11 bases in between. Germline CDR1 reads SGHRS; CDR2 reads YFSETQ. This CDR3 is 13 amino acids long. In DNA form, the CDR3 reads TGCGCCAGCAGCTTGACAGGGGAGGGCGAGCAGTACTTC. It is translated as CASSLTGEGEQYF.

CDR3 sequence reads: CASRPWTGILSYEQYF. In DNA form, the CDR3 reads TGTGCCAGCCGTCCCTGGACAGGGATCCTCTCCTACGAGCAGTACTTC. The chain is built from TRBV6-2 or TRBV6-3 and TRBJ2-7; the match to TRBD1 covers 8 bases. The germline V gene encodes CDR1 MNHEY and CDR2 SVGEGT. V shed 8 bases and J 0 bases; nucleotides not matched to a gene: 12. CDR3 length equals 16 residues.

The chain uses TRBV12-3 or TRBV12-4 and TRBJ2-3, with D uncertain. V lost 6 bases and J 1 base, leaving 17 bases between the germline ends. This CDR3 contains 16 residues. CDR3 residues: CASSLTASYGTDTQYF. The DNA of the CDR3 is TGTGCCAGCAGCTTAACGGCTAGTTATGGCACAGATACGCAGTATTTT.